Listed below are T cell receptor beta chains from one sample, sequenced in a study of T cell repertoires in cytomegalovirus infection. MiXCR, applied by TCRdb to the reads, yields one record per CDR3 protein. The sample lists approximately 110,000 distinct CDR3 sequences, around 10% seen once, with over 25% in the top ten. Their antigens remain unidentified. The sequenced sample was PBMCs, sequenced either directly or after in vitro stimulation (not recorded which). Every receptor here comes from a human donor in good health (CMV status not recorded). Some clones in this sample may be carry-over from other donors' samples. The CDR3 runs from the conserved cysteine through the conserved F or W. The order of the fields is V gene, clone size, D gene, J gene, CDR3 protein, CDR3 DNA. D genes are given only for firm matches. Clone size appears in some rows only: once, few, many, or a class for an expanded clone.

TRBV6-2/TRBV6-3	many	.	TRBJ1-1	CASSWTVFNTEAFF	TGTGCCAGCAGTTGGACAGTCTTTAACACTGAAGCTTTCTTT
TRBV7-2	many	.	TRBJ1-3	CASNYRPSGNTIYF	TGTGCCAGCAACTACCGACCCTCCGGAAACACCATATATTTT
TRBV7-2	few	.	TRBJ2-4	CASSPPGPKNIQYF	TGTGCCAGCAGCCCCCCGGGACCCAAAAACATTCAGTACTTC
TRBV27	many	.	TRBJ1-2	CASSLSAGASYGYTF	TGTGCCAGCAGTTTATCGGCAGGGGCTAGCTATGGCTACACCTTC
TRBV6-1	few	TRBD1	TRBJ2-1	CASSDVGQPIKEQFF	TGTGCCAGCAGTGACGTGGGACAGCCGATAAAGGAGCAGTTCTTC
TRBV11-3	few	.	TRBJ1-2	CASSFGTTVAYGYTF	TGTGCCAGCAGCTTCGGGACAACCGTCGCCTATGGCTACACCTTC
TRBV25-1	many	.	TRBJ1-5	CASSIRQSNQPQHF	TGTGCCAGCAGTATACGACAGAGCAATCAGCCCCAGCATTTT
TRBV7-2	many	TRBD2	TRBJ2-1	CASSLEVGTSAVYEQFF	TGTGCCAGCAGCTTAGAGGTCGGGACTAGCGCGGTATATGAGCAGTTCTTC
TRBV12-3/TRBV12-4	.	TRBD2	TRBJ2-2	CASRLSGTNTGELFF	TGTGCCAGCAGACTTAGCGGGACGAACACCGGGGAGCTGTTTTTT
TRBV2	many	.	TRBJ1-5	CASSRDLVGQPQHF	TGTGCCAGCAGTCGGGACCTGGTAGGTCAGCCCCAGCATTTT
TRBV4-3	few	TRBD1	TRBJ2-7	CASSQDLGPGTGAHEQYF	TGCGCCAGCAGCCAAGATCTGGGCCCCGGGACAGGGGCACACGAGCAGTACTTC
TRBV9	many	.	TRBJ2-5	CASSVGQEGRQYF	TGTGCCAGCAGCGTAGGCCAGGAGGGGCGCCAGTACTTC
TRBV5-6	few	.	TRBJ2-5	CASSLYGTSFQETQYF	TGTGCCAGCAGCTTGTATGGGACATCGTTCCAAGAGACCCAGTACTTC
TRBV4-3	many	.	TRBJ2-1	CASSQDLRTGSVNEQFF	TGCGCCAGCAGCCAAGATCTTAGAACAGGGTCGGTCAATGAGCAGTTCTTC
TRBV20-1	few	.	TRBJ1-5	CSARDLGAEHQPQHF	TGCAGTGCTAGAGATCTGGGGGCCGAGCATCAGCCCCAGCATTTT
TRBV29-1	few	TRBD2	TRBJ2-3	CSVEGGGSADTQYF	TGCAGCGTTGAGGGCGGGGGTTCGGCAGATACGCAGTATTTT
TRBV12-3/TRBV12-4	few	.	TRBJ2-7	CASSLTTRFQYF	TGTGCCAGCAGCCTTACCACTAGATTCCAGTACTTC
TRBV7-9	many	.	TRBJ2-1	CASSRSDSYNEQFF	TGTGCCAGCAGCCGTTCAGACTCCTATAATGAGCAGTTCTTC
TRBV28	.	.	TRBJ2-3	CASSLLGGRSTDTQYF	TGTGCCAGCAGTTTATTAGGGGGGAGAAGCACAGATACGCAGTATTTT
TRBV7-2	many	.	TRBJ2-1	CASSLRVMSYNEQFF	TGTGCCAGCAGCTTGAGGGTGATGTCCTACAATGAGCAGTTCTTC
TRBV30	few	TRBD2	TRBJ2-2	CAWSVGVGGPTGELFF	TGTGCCTGGAGTGTAGGGGTGGGAGGGCCCACCGGGGAGCTGTTTTTT
TRBV19	.	.	TRBJ2-3	CASKGTTDTQYF	TGTGCCAGTAAGGGGACGACAGATACGCAGTATTTT
TRBV5-6	few	TRBD1	TRBJ1-2	CASRIQGPDGYTF	TGTGCCAGCAGAATACAGGGGCCCGATGGCTACACCTTC
TRBV2	many	TRBD2	TRBJ2-3	CASILLAVSTDTQYF	TGTGCCAGCATCCTCCTAGCGGTGAGCACAGATACGCAGTATTTT
TRBV6-5	once	TRBD2	TRBJ2-7	CASSEGLATPYEQYF	TGTGCCAGCAGTGAGGGACTAGCGACCCCCTACGAGCAGTACTTC
TRBV2	many	.	TRBJ1-4	CASTGQQSEKLFF	TGTGCCAGCACCGGCCAGCAAAGTGAAAAACTGTTTTTT
TRBV7-2	many	TRBD2	TRBJ2-7	CASSLDGGRADEQYF	TGTGCCAGCAGCTTAGATGGCGGGAGGGCGGACGAGCAGTACTTC
TRBV6-8	many	.	TRBJ2-3	CASTTTGTSTDTQYF	TGTGCCAGCACTACTACCGGGACTAGCACAGATACGCAGTATTTT
TRBV30	.	TRBD1	TRBJ1-4	CAWSPGTDEKLFF	TGTGCCTGGAGTCCCGGGACAGATGAAAAACTGTTTTTT
TRBV6-2/TRBV6-3	many	.	TRBJ2-1	CASSYSRGGNENEQFF	TGTGCCAGCAGTTACTCTAGAGGCGGGAATGAGAATGAGCAGTTCTTC
TRBV7-2	many	.	TRBJ1-5	CASSRERDQPQHF	TGTGCCAGCAGCCGAGAACGTGATCAGCCCCAGCATTTT
TRBV12-3/TRBV12-4	many	.	TRBJ1-1	CASSLSTSTEAFF	TGTGCCAGCAGTTTAAGTACAAGCACTGAAGCTTTCTTT
TRBV12-3/TRBV12-4	.	TRBD2	TRBJ2-2	CASSSDSGRATTGELFF	TGTGCCAGCAGTTCTGATAGCGGGAGGGCCACCACCGGGGAGCTGTTTTTT
TRBV27	few	.	TRBJ1-4	CASKSSEKLFF	TGTGCCAGCAAATCAAGCGAAAAACTGTTTTTT
TRBV6-1	.	.	TRBJ2-3	CASSPLEGDTQYF	TGTGCCAGCAGTCCTCTTGAGGGAGATACGCAGTATTTT
TRBV7-2	many	TRBD2	TRBJ2-7	CASGLAGVTYEQYF	TGTGCCAGCGGCCTGGCGGGGGTCACCTACGAGCAGTACTTC
TRBV7-8	many	.	TRBJ1-4	CASSFDNEKLFF	TGTGCCAGCAGCTTCGATAATGAAAAACTGTTTTTT